This passage covers 17 T cell receptor beta chains from one sample sequenced in a study of cytomegalovirus exposure and HLA in healthy donors (dated by TCRdb to about 2017). Preparation of the library involved the immunoSEQ multiplex PCR assay. For the multiplex PCR, a mixture combining 60 forward primers for TCR Vbeta segments and 13 reverse primers for TCR Jbeta segments was used. This immuneACCESS table, as held by TCRdb, lists in-frame sequences with V and J called but not all clones. Of the missing ones, under half trace to an unresolved V gene in checked studies; the others have no known cause. This sample's clone table shows around 210,000 clones. About 1% of the sample rests with the top ten. Input material: PBMCs. These receptors were taken from a girl aged 2-10 years in good health and CMV-seropositive.

V is TRBV7-2 and J is TRBJ1-5; 8 nucleotides line up with TRBD1. V was pared by 9 bases and J by 5 bases, with 6 bases of the junction left unmatched. From germline, CDR1 is SGHTA and CDR2 FQGNSA. The CDR3 runs 13 residues. CDR3 region: CASGQGPHQPQHF. CDR3 coding DNA: TGTGCCAGTGGACAGGGTCCCCATCAGCCCCAGCATTTT.

The chain recombines TRBV10-3 with TRBJ1-6; D gene uncertain. Deletions cut 0 bases from V and 7 bases from J, with 16 bases between. Germline V gene lookup returns CDR1 ENHRY and CDR2 SYGVKD. This CDR3 is 17 amino acids long. CDR3 DNA: TGTGCCATCAGTGAGTCGAGCACCTCAACTCTCAATTCACCCCTCCACTTT. Protein product: CAISESSTSTLNSPLHF.

The genes are TRBV18 and TRBJ1-1, with D maybe TRBD1 (6 bases). Germline CDR1 KGHSH, CDR2 LQKENI. V was trimmed by 4 bases and J by 1 base, leaving 10 bases between them. The CDR3 is 14 amino acids. The CDR3 nucleotides are TGTGCCAGCTCACATTGGGGGCCGAACACTGAAGCTTTCTTT. Translated: CASSHWGPNTEAFF.

This sequence joins TRBV7-8 and TRBJ1-2; weak D call: TRBD1 (6 bases). Germline-derived CDR1 and CDR2 are SGHVS and FQNEAQ. CDR3 size: 16 residues. Trimming cost V 5 bases and J 3 bases, with 19 bases left between them. The DNA for the CDR3 is TGTGCCAGCAGCGGAAAACAGGGTCGGGTGGACTATGGCTACACCTTC. It specifies CASSGKQGRVDYGYTF. The complete variable domain, with remaining parts taken from reference TRBV7-8 and TRBJ1-2, reads GAGVSQSPRYKVAKRGQDVALRCDPISGHVSLFWYQQALGQGPEFLTYFQNEAQLDKSGLPSDRFFAERPEGSVSTLKIQRTQQEDSAVYLCASSGKQGRVDYGYTFGSGTRLTVV.

This chain joins TRBV9 and TRBJ1-2; the D gene is possibly TRBD1 (5 bases). The CDR3 totals 15 residues. The germline CDR1 and CDR2 sequences are SGDLS and YYNGEE. Trimming removed 0 bases from V and 8 bases from J, with 17 bases in between. The chain's CDR3 is CASSVGGREGRGYTF. DNA for the CDR3: TGTGCCAGCAGCGTAGGGGGGAGGGAAGGACGCGGCTACACCTTC.

About this clone: A junction end diverges from the germline sequence, so it may reflect a read error. The V and J genes are TRBV6-5 and TRBJ1-5; 7 bases match TRBD1. From germline, CDR1 is MNHEY and CDR2 SVGAGI. The CDR3 loop spans 15 amino acids. The CDR3 protein is CASSYSGGSNQSQHF. CDR3 coding DNA: TGTGCCAGCAGTTACTCAGGGGGCAGCAATCAGTCCCAGCATTTT.

The chain employs TRBV18 and TRBJ1-2, with TRBD1 identical over 8 bases. In germline, CDR1 is KGHSH, CDR2 LQKENI. CDR3 size: 13 residues. The V gene end was trimmed by 4 bases and the J gene end by 7 bases; junction bases not matched to a gene: 5. In DNA, the CDR3 is TGTGCCAGCTCACTTGAGACAGGGGCTGGCTACACCTTC. Translating it yields CASSLETGAGYTF.

V usage is TRBV10-3 and J usage is TRBJ1-2; no firm D call. This CDR3 spans 15 amino acids. Trimming pared 7 bases from V and 4 bases from J, leaving 19 bases between. From germline, CDR1 is ENHRY and CDR2 SYGVKD. CDR3 DNA: TGTGCCATCACTTCGGGTGGATCACGCGTCTATGGCTACACCTTC. Protein: CAITSGGSRVYGYTF.

The chain carries TRBV28 and TRBJ1-2; the D is unclear. In germline, CDR1 is MDHEN, CDR2 SYDVKM. V lost 6 bases, J lost 0 bases, and 11 bases lay in between. This CDR3 has 14 residues. CDR3 region: CASSLAWANYGYTF. The CDR3 DNA is TGTGCCAGCAGCCTAGCGTGGGCTAACTATGGCTACACCTTC.

The rearrangement links TRBV28 to TRBJ2-7; 7 bases fit TRBD2. The CDR3 runs to 12 residues. J gave up 5 bases and V 10 bases, and 8 bases lay outside the gene matches. CDR1 and CDR2 from the germline V gene are MDHEN and SYDVKM. CDR3 region: CATLGGRDEQYF. CDR3 coding DNA: TGTGCCACCCTTGGGGGGAGGGACGAGCAGTACTTC.

CDR3 region: CASSRPDRGIGYTF. In nucleotides, the CDR3 is TGTGCCAGCAGCCGCCCTGACAGGGGGATCGGCTACACCTTC. The chain links TRBV11-2 to TRBJ1-2; 9 positions match TRBD1. Unmatched junction bases numbered 9, after V lost 5 bases and J lost 8 bases. Germline values: CDR1 SGHAT, CDR2 FQNNGV. The CDR3 length is 14 residues.

The J gene is TRBJ1-2, the V gene TRBV5-1; 8 bases line up with TRBD1. The V gene end was trimmed by 5 bases and the J gene end by 8 bases; junction bases not matched to a gene: 14. From germline, CDR1 is SGHRS and CDR2 YFSETQ. The CDR3 sequence is 15 residues long. Here the CDR3 DNA reads TGCGCCAGCAGTAACGAGCAAACAGGGGGGAACGGCTACACCTTC. Amino acids: CASSNEQTGGNGYTF.

The rearrangement uses TRBV5-1 and TRBJ2-7; D is undetermined. CDR3 length: 12 residues. V was pared by 7 bases and J by 3 bases, with 11 bases between. Germline V gene lookup returns CDR1 SGHRS and CDR2 YFSETQ. CDR3 in amino acids: CASVSPSYEQYF. For the CDR3, the DNA is TGCGCCAGCGTTTCCCCCAGCTACGAGCAGTACTTC.

V usage is TRBV13 and J usage is TRBJ2-5; D is perhaps TRBD1 (5 bases). Trimming stripped 5 bases from V and 4 bases from J, with 14 bases between. Germline loops: CDR1 PRHDT, CDR2 FYEKMQ (reference sequence). The CDR3 runs to 14 residues. CDR3 in amino acids: CASSADTQGETQYF. The CDR3 nucleotides read TGTGCCAGCAGCGCGGACACTCAGGGAGAGACCCAGTACTTC.

This rearrangement joins TRBV5-4 to TRBJ2-5; 7 positions agree with TRBD2. V shed 0 bases, J shed 3 bases, and the junction held 5 bases outside the gene matches. Germline-derived CDR1 and CDR2 are SGHNT and YYREEE (reference sequence). The CDR3 totals 15 residues. In DNA, the CDR3 is TGTGCCAGCAGCTTGGCGGGAGGAGGGGAAGAGACCCAGTACTTC. It is translated as CASSLAGGGEETQYF.

The chain employs TRBV19 and TRBJ2-3; D is uncertain. V lost 3 bases and J lost 8, with 9 bases in between. CDR1 and CDR2 (germline): LNHDA, SQIVND (reference sequence). The CDR3 totals 12 residues. The CDR3 coding sequence is TGTGCCAGTAGTATCCAATCCAGTACGCAGTATTTT. It yields the protein CASSIQSSTQYF.

The chain links TRBV2 to TRBJ1-1; 7 bases match TRBD1. Looked up from germline, CDR1 is SNHLY and CDR2 is FYNNEI. This CDR3 spans 14 amino acids. With 10 bases clipped from V and 4 bases from J, the junction kept 12 bases outside the gene matches. CDR3: CATDSRQGGTEAFF. Here the CDR3 DNA reads TGTGCCACCGACTCACGACAGGGCGGCACTGAAGCTTTCTTT.